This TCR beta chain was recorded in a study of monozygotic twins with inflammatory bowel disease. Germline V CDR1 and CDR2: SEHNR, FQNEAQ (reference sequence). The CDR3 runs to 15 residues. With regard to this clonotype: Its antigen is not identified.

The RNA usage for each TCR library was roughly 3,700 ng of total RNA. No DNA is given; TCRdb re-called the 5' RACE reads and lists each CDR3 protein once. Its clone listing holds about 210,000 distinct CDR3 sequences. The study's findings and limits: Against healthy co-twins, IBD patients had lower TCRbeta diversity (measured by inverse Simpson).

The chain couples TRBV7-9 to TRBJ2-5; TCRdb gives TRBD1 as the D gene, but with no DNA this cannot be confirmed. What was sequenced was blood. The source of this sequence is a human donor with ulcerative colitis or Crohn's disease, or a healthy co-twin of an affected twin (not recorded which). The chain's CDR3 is CASSSIMTGQETQYF.